This entry features one TCR beta chain sequence. Its antigen remains unidentified. These data are taken from a study of identical twins. Regarding the study as a whole: Memory repertoires showed no such pattern, whereas abundant cord blood beta clonotypes carried fewer insertions.

This CDR3 is 16 amino acids long. The ends were cut back, 0 bases at V and 4 bases at J, with 12 bases in the middle. One entry per CDR3 protein, called by TCRdb with MiXCR from the 5' RACE reads. This sample carries 460,000 or so distinct CDR3 sequences, 12% to 15% of them seen once, and the ten largest clones take 0.5% to 0.65%. In addition, the sample was reused for a study of yellow fever vaccine responses in identical twins.

Sequencing input: CD4+ T cells sorted from blood. This clonotype was sampled from a young woman in good health. The chain joins TRBV12-3 or TRBV12-4 to TRBJ1-4; the D gene is possibly TRBD1 (6 bases). CDR3 residues: CASSLAGQGHNEKLFF. CDR3 sequence (DNA): TGTGCCAGCAGTTTAGCCGGGCAGGGACATAATGAAAAACTGTTTTTT.